The 10 T cell receptor beta chains presented below share a single source sample, sequenced in a study of HIV-infected patients and healthy controls. The repertoire came from unfractionated whole blood and reflected all unsorted peripheral T cells. About 500 ng RNA was reverse transcribed with alpha and beta constant-region primers. Each of the alpha and beta chains got its own library through chain-specific third strand synthesis with indices. TCRdb analysed the 5' RACE reads with MiXCR anew, one entry per CDR3 protein. The sample holds approximately 9,800 distinct CDR3 sequences, around 7.6% seen once. Sequenced input: blood. These receptors came from an adult in good health.

This rearrangement joins TRBV29-1 to TRBJ2-1; 9 bases are shared with TRBD1. Germline CDR1 reads SQVTM; CDR2 reads ANQGSEA. The CDR3 extends over 12 amino acids. The V gene end was trimmed by 6 bases and the J gene end by 10 bases; junction bases not matched to a gene: 7. CDR3 sequence (DNA): TGCAGCGTCCCCGGACAGGGGACGGAGCAGTTCTTC. This codes for CSVPGQGTEQFF.

This clonotype occurred many times. The chain combines TRBV7-9 with TRBJ2-3; D is undetermined. The CDR3 spans 13 residues. The V end was cut by 5 bases, the J end by 2 bases, with 8 bases between. Germline CDR1 is SEHNR and CDR2 is FQNEAQ (reference sequence). The CDR3 spells CASSQRNTDTQYF. CDR3 bases: TGTGCCAGCAGCCAGAGAAACACAGATACGCAGTATTTT.

By proportion, this clonotype is medium-sized. The chain recombines TRBV6-6 with TRBJ1-2; D perhaps matches TRBD1 (5 bases). V gave up 7 bases and J gave up 4 bases, with 16 bases separating them. The length of the CDR3 is 14 residues. CDR1 and CDR2 (germline): MNHNY, SVGAGI (reference sequence). The CDR3 nucleotides are TGTGCCAGCAACCCGCAGGGAGAGGGCTATGGCTACACCTTC. It translates to CASNPQGEGYGYTF.

The chain links TRBV29-1 to TRBJ2-1; 8 nucleotides match TRBD2. This CDR3 has 12 amino acids. Per germline, CDR1 SQVTM and CDR2 ANQGSEA. CDR3 sequence reads: CGYDGLAGEQFF. The DNA for the CDR3 is TGCGGCTATGATGGACTAGCTGGTGAGCAGTTCTTC.

This clonotype is medium-sized (0.01 to 0.1%) in the sample. The gene calls are TRBV6-5 and TRBJ2-3; possibly TRBD2 for D (6 bases). The CDR3 extends over 13 amino acids. Germline CDR1 reads MNHEY; CDR2 reads SVGAGI. V was trimmed by 6 bases and J by 4 bases, leaving 11 bases between them. CDR3 DNA sequence: TGTGCCAGCAGGAACTGGGGGGCAGATACGCAGTATTTT. It is translated as CASRNWGADTQYF.

This clonotype was counted many times. The CDR3 is CASSFTGMGLEKLFF. CDR3 bases: TGCGCCAGCAGCTTCACGGGCATGGGGCTTGAAAAACTGTTTTTT. The chain couples TRBV5-1 to TRBJ1-4; D is perhaps TRBD1 (5 bases). CDR1 and CDR2 (germline): SGHRS, YFSETQ. V lost 2 bases, J lost 7 bases, and 15 bases lay in between. The CDR3 runs 15 residues.

This clonotype was picked up many times. The genes are TRBV18 and TRBJ2-7; TRBD2 matches 13 bases. In germline, CDR1 is KGHSH, CDR2 LQKENI. The CDR3 sequence is 17 residues long. V trimming: 3 bases; J trimming: 2 bases; junction bases outside the gene matches: 7. The CDR3, as DNA: TGTGCCAGCTCACCTGCCGCCGGGACTAGCGGGACCTACGAGCAGTACTTC. Protein product: CASSPAAGTSGTYEQYF.

Sample share makes this clonotype medium-sized (0.01 to 0.1%). This chain uses TRBV29-1 with TRBJ1-2; D gene uncertain. CDR1 SQVTM and CDR2 ANQGSEA come from the germline V gene. V dropped 2 bases and J dropped 0 bases, with 13 bases sitting between them. This CDR3 spans 15 amino acids. The CDR3, as DNA: TGCAGCGTTGAAAAGGCGAGTGCCGCTAACTATGGCTACACCTTC. Translated, it gives CSVEKASAANYGYTF.

Many counts were recorded for this clonotype. The chain recombines TRBV19 with TRBJ1-5; 9 positions agree with TRBD1. J gave up 0 bases and V 7 bases, and 16 bases lay outside the gene matches. The length of the CDR3 is 19 residues. Germline lookup yields CDR1 LNHDA and CDR2 SQIVND (reference sequence). The CDR3, as DNA: TGTGCCAGTATTTTCCTCCAGGGACAGGGAAATGTTAGCAATCAGCCCCAGCATTTT. It is translated as CASIFLQGQGNVSNQPQHF.

In its sample, this clonotype was seen a few times. CDR3 bases: TGTGCCAGCAGTCTCCTCGGACCGGATGAAAAACTGTTTTTT. Translated, it gives CASSLLGPDEKLFF. This chain uses TRBV12-3 or TRBV12-4 with TRBJ1-4; D gene unclear. V was clipped by 5 bases and J by 6 bases, with 13 bases between them. The CDR3 is made up of 14 amino acids.